The rows below give T cell receptor beta chains drawn from one sample of a study of blood T cell repertoires in COVID-19. Data came from immunoSEQ multiplex PCR; TCRdb stores just in-frame clones and leaves some out. Among around 250,000 clones listed, approximately 85% were seen once. Material: PBMCs or T cells enriched from blood (not recorded which). The receptors come from a woman between 45 and 65 years old who had recovered from COVID-19. The conserved cysteine and the conserved F or W are not part of the CDR3 here. The D gene is left open where the match is weak. Only part of the rows carry a size: once, few, many, or a class if the clone is expanded.

D	V	J	size	CDR3
-	TRBV24-1	TRBJ2-1	-	ATSDFPSGGGYEQF
TRBD1	TRBV11-2	TRBJ1-4	-	ASIRTGLTTNEKLF
TRBD2	TRBV7-3	TRBJ2-1	once	ASSLTGGNEQF
TRBD1	TRBV3-1/TRBV3-2	TRBJ1-3	-	ASSRAGGSGNTIY
TRBD2	TRBV6-5	TRBJ2-7	-	ASSYGGLALDYEQY
-	TRBV10-3	TRBJ2-7	-	AISDPRGLYEQY
TRBD2	TRBV5-1	TRBJ2-5	-	ASSRSLAGGQETQY
TRBD1	TRBV4-1	TRBJ1-2	-	ASSRGPANYGYT
-	TRBV29-1	TRBJ1-1	few	SVENALLTLNTEAF
-	TRBV21-1	TRBJ1-1	-	ASSKSRQGVRTEAF
-	TRBV3-1/TRBV3-2	TRBJ1-4	-	ASSLVSPAGKLF
TRBD1	TRBV19	TRBJ1-6	-	ASSISGTGDSPLH
-	TRBV10-3	TRBJ1-1	-	AISESRKAMNTEAF
TRBD2	TRBV7-8	TRBJ2-3	once	ASSLAIGLAASTDTQY
-	TRBV19	TRBJ2-5	-	ASSIGLSETQY
TRBD1	TRBV2	TRBJ1-3	-	ASTPGGKGNTIY
TRBD1	TRBV5-3	TRBJ1-4	-	ARSSLGQGGEKLF
-	TRBV27	TRBJ2-3	-	ASSVGGDAYTQY
-	TRBV28	TRBJ2-7	once	AAGAGEGSYEQY